This paragraph reports one T cell receptor beta chain. This clonotype was observed a few times. Its binding antigen is unknown. No clone much larger than this one lies a single base away; base qualities are absent. Including cysteine and phenylalanine, the CDR3 has 14 amino acids. Only the CDR3 region is kept as DNA, spanning 42 bases read in frame from base 1. The germline V gene (reference sequence) yields DFQATT for CDR1 and SNEGSKA for CDR2. V loses 1 base of germline sequence and J loses 0 bases, and the interval between the two ends is 7 bases. The data belong to a study of T-cell reconstitution after alpha-beta-depleted transplantation in children (TCRdb year 2016). About the study as a whole: Using TCR repertoire profiling, the study quantitatively followed how T-cell immune reconstitution unfolded in children after TCRalphabeta/CD19-depleted allogeneic hematopoietic cell transplantation.

Library preparation employed PCR. Sequenced on an Illumina HiSeq 2500. Molecular barcoding was employed in the preparation of TCR libraries, with unique molecular identifiers being used to normalize TCRbeta repertoire quantification. TCRdb reprocessing: public reads trimmed at Q25 with fastp, clones called with MiXCR, in-frame beta chains kept. Rows matching on CDR3 protein sequence are summarized as one entry with the most common DNA and genes. Present in this sample are around 400,000 distinct CDR3 sequences, roughly 21% of which were seen just once. Clones ranked in the top ten supply 3.5% to 4% of the sample.

The rearrangement joined TRBV20-1 to TRBJ1-5, with no reliable assignment of the D segment. This TCR came from a human donor who donated a stem cell graft to a child with acute myeloid leukemia. Material: PBMCs from the stem cell graft donor, obtained from the stem cell graft. The encoded CDR3 is CSARAQYSNQPQHF. Here is the DNA: TGCAGTGCTAGAGCCCAGTATAGCAATCAGCCCCAGCATTTT.